This TCR beta chain emerged from a study of cytomegalovirus exposure and HLA in healthy donors. Study observations and caveats: A later analysis reportedly identified an Asian-associated ancestry cluster as carrying fewer N-insertions than the roughly 600-donor mean.

Per the germline V gene, CDR1 is SGHDN and CDR2 is FVKESK. The CDR3 runs 14 residues. The germline V and J ends were trimmed by 6 bases and 4 bases, with 12 bases remaining between them. The primer mix had 60 Vbeta and 13 Jbeta primers. In the authors' workflow: Roughly 10 million shared chains were among around 80 million unique TCR beta chains counted in a later analysis. The method was immunoSEQ multiplex PCR; TCRdb's version includes in-frame clones alone and lacks a portion of them. From that table come the V and J calls and clone size; the DNA was used to work out D and trimming. There are over 130,000 clones in the sample; roughly 65% occur only once, and 1.5% to 2% lies in the top ten. With respect to this clone: The antigen is unknown.

The sequencing sample was made of PBMCs. The origin of this receptor is a woman younger than 45 in good health and CMV-seronegative. V and J are TRBV14 and TRBJ2-2; tentative D call: TRBD1 (7 bases). The CDR3 DNA sequence: TGTGCCAGCAGTCGACAGGGAGGCACCGGGGAGCTGTTTTTT. It encodes CASSRQGGTGELFF.